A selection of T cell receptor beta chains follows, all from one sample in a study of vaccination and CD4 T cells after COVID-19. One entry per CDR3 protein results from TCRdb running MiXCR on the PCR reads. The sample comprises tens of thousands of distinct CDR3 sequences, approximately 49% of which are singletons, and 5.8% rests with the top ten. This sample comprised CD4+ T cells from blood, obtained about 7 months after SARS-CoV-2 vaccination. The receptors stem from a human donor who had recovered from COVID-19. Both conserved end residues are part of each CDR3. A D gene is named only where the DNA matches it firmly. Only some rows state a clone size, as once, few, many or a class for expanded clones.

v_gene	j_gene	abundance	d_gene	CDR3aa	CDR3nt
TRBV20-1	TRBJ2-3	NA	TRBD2	CSAKPGLAPNVANLDTQYF	TGCAGTGCTAAACCGGGACTAGCGCCAAACGTCGCTAATTTGGATACGCAGTATTTT
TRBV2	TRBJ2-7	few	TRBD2	CASSSTSGLSYEQYF	TGTGCCAGCAGCTCAACTAGCGGGCTTTCCTACGAGCAGTACTTC
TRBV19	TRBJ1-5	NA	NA	CASTESGFYQPQHF	TGTGCCAGTACCGAATCAGGGTTCTATCAGCCCCAGCATTTT
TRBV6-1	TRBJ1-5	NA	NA	CASRPTGTYQPQHF	TGTGCCAGCAGGCCGACAGGTACCTATCAGCCCCAGCATTTT
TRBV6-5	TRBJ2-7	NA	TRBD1	CASSYRPGTGSYEQYF	TGTGCCAGCAGTTACCGGCCCGGGACAGGTTCCTACGAGCAGTACTTC
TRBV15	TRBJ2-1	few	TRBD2	CATSRGGSGGYNEQFF	TGTGCCACCAGCAGAGGGGGTAGCGGGGGGTACAATGAGCAGTTCTTC
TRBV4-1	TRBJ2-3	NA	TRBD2	CASSQDRTSGTSTDTQYF	TGCGCCAGCAGCCAAGACCGAACTAGCGGAACTAGCACAGATACGCAGTATTTT
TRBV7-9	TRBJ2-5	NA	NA	CASSGSWGLETQYF	TGTGCCAGCAGCGGGAGTTGGGGCCTGGAGACCCAGTACTTC
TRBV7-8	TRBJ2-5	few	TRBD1	CASSLGGTGRYGETQYF	TGTGCCAGCAGCTTAGGGGGGACAGGGAGGTATGGGGAGACCCAGTACTTC
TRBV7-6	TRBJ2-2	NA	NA	CASSLFGSSGTGELFF	TGTGCCAGCAGCCTCTTTGGGAGCTCGGGCACCGGGGAGCTGTTTTTT
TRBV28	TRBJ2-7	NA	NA	CASSLPGVRDEQYF	TGTGCCAGCAGTTTACCGGGGGTTCGGGACGAGCAGTACTTC
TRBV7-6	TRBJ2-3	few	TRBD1	CASSLDRDTQYF	TGTGCCAGCAGCTTGGACAGGGATACGCAGTATTTT
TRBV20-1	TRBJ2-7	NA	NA	CSARRGLTSSYEQYF	TGCAGTGCTAGACGGGGACTTACGAGCTCCTACGAGCAGTACTTC
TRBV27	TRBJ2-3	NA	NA	CASSPLPTGHHTQYF	TGTGCCAGCAGTCCGCTCCCGACAGGTCACCATACGCAGTATTTT
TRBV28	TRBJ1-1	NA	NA	CASSSRPTTSNTEAFF	TGTGCCAGCAGTTCTCGGCCGACAACATCTAACACTGAAGCTTTCTTT
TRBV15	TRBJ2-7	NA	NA	CATSRAGSGSYEQYF	TGTGCCACCAGCAGAGCGGGCTCCGGCTCCTACGAGCAGTACTTC
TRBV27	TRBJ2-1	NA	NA	CASSLADYYNEQFF	TGTGCCAGCAGTTTAGCCGACTACTACAATGAGCAGTTCTTC
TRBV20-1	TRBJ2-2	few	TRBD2	CSANPTSGSTGELFF	TGCAGTGCCAATCCGACTAGCGGGAGTACTGGGGAGCTGTTTTTT
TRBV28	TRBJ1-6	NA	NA	CASRSWGNSPLHF	TGTGCCAGCAGGAGCTGGGGCAATTCACCCCTCCACTTT
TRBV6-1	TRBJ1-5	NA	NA	CASSRQAGNQPQHF	TGTGCCAGCAGTCGACAGGCGGGCAATCAGCCCCAGCATTTT
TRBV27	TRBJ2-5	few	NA	CASSPLGDPQETQYF	TGTGCCAGCAGTCCCCTAGGTGACCCCCAAGAGACCCAGTACTTC
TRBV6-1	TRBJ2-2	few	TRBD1	CASIRDRDTGELFF	TGTGCCAGCATCCGGGACAGGGACACCGGGGAGCTGTTTTTT
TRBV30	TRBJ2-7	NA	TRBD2	CAWSVRREGVYEQYF	TGTGCCTGGAGTGTAAGGCGGGAGGGTGTCTACGAGCAGTACTTC
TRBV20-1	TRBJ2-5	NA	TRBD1	CSAEPGTGVETQYF	TGCAGTGCAGAGCCCGGGACAGGGGTGGAGACCCAGTACTTC
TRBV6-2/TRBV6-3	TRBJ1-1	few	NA	CASSYGRVEAFF	TGTGCCAGCAGTTACGGGCGGGTTGAAGCTTTCTTT
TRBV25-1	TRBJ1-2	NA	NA	CASSKVATSGYTF	TGTGCCAGCAGTAAGGTGGCAACATCTGGCTACACCTTC
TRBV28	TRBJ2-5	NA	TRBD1	CASRDDRGRETQYF	TGTGCCAGCAGGGACGACAGGGGGCGAGAGACCCAGTACTTC
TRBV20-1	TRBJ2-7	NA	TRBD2	CSASAGLAGREQYF	TGCAGTGCCTCGGCTGGACTAGCGGGTCGCGAGCAGTACTTC
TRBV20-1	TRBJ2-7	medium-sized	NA	CSASSGLSHYEQYF	TGCAGTGCTAGTTCAGGTCTATCCCACTACGAGCAGTACTTC
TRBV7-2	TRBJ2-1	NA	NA	CASDSVGSYNEQFF	TGTGCCAGCGACTCAGTGGGATCCTACAATGAGCAGTTCTTC
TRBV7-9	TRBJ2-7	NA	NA	CASSLDHSINEQYF	TGTGCCAGCAGCTTAGACCACAGTATCAACGAGCAGTACTTC
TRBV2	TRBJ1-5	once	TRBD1	CASSLDRFNQPQHF	TGTGCCAGCAGCTTGGACAGGTTCAATCAGCCCCAGCATTTT
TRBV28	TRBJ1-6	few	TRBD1	CASRIQGSSYNSPLHF	TGTGCCAGCAGGATACAGGGGAGCTCCTATAATTCACCCCTCCACTTT
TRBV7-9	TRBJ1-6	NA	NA	CASSLAGESPLHF	TGTGCCAGCAGCTTAGCGGGGGAGTCACCCCTCCACTTT
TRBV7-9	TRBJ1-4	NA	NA	CASKLRGEKLFF	TGTGCCAGCAAGCTGCGGGGTGAAAAACTGTTTTTT
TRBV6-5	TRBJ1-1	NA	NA	CASSYIGGNTEAFF	TGTGCCAGCAGTTACATTGGGGGGAACACTGAAGCTTTCTTT
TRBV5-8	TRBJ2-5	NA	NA	CASRRLGKETQYF	TGTGCCAGCAGAAGACTAGGGAAAGAGACCCAGTACTTC
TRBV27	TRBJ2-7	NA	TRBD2	CASRVNGLAENYEQYF	TGTGCCAGCAGAGTAAACGGACTAGCGGAGAACTACGAGCAGTACTTC